This T cell receptor beta chain was captured by sequencing in a study of shared clonotypes between healthy human individuals. V shed 2 bases and J shed 3 bases, with 14 bases lying between them. This CDR3 region has 16 residues. Germline-derived CDR1 and CDR2 are KGHSH and LQKENI. Using immunoSEQ multiplex PCR, the repertoire was profiled, and TCRdb retains in-frame clones only, with some absent. The sample has fewer than 400,000 clones; about 74% are singletons. The sequence was collected from a man aged 25 to 45 in good health. Material: memory CD4+ T cells sorted from blood. Subset indicated: CD45RA-negative fraction. This chain uses TRBV18 with TRBJ2-1, with D perhaps matching TRBD2 (6 bases). The CDR3 DNA sequence: TGTGCCAGCTCACCATTTACCGGGGGAGACTACAATGAGCAGTTCTTC. It codes for CASSPFTGGDYNEQFF.